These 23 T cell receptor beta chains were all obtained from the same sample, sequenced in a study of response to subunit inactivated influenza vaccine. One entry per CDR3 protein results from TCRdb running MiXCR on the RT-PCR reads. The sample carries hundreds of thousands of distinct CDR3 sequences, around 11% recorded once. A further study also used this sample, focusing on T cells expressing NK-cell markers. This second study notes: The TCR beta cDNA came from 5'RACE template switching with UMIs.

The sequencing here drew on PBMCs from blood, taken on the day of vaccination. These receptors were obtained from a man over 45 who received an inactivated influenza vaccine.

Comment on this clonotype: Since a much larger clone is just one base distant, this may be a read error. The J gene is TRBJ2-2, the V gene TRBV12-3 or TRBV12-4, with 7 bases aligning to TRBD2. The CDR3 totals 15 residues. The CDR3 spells CASSSSGANTGELSF. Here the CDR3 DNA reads TGTGCCAGCAGTTCAAGCGGGGCGAACACCGGGGAGCTGTCTTTT.

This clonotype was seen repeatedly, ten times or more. The CDR3 DNA reads as TGTGCCACCAGAGGCCGGGACAGTAACTACAATGAGCAGTTCTTC. This translates into CATRGRDSNYNEQFF. This chain connects TRBV15 to TRBJ2-1; 7 bases are a match to TRBD1. The CDR3 sequence is 15 residues long. Germline V gives CDR1 LNHNV, CDR2 YYDKDF (reference sequence). V trimming: 6 bases; J trimming: 3 bases; junction bases outside the gene matches: 8.

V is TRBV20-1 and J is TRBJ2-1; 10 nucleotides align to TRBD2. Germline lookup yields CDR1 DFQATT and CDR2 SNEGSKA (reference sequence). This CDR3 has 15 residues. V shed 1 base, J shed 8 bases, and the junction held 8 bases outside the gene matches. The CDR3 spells CSARGAAGGPDEQFF. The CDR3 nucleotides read TGCAGTGCTAGAGGGGCAGCGGGAGGGCCCGATGAGCAGTTCTTC.

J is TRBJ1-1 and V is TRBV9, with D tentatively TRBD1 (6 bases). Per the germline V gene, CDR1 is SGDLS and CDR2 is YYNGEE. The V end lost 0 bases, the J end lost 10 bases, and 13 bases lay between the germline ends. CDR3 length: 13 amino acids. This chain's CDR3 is CASSVVEGVPAFF. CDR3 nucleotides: TGTGCCAGCAGCGTAGTAGAGGGGGTTCCAGCTTTCTTT.

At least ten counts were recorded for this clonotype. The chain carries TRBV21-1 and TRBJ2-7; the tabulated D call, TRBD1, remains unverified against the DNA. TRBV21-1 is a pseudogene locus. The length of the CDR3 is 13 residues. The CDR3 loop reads CASSKFFAREQYF. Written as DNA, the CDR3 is TGTGCCAGCAGCAAGTTTTTCGCCCGAGAGCAGTACTTC.

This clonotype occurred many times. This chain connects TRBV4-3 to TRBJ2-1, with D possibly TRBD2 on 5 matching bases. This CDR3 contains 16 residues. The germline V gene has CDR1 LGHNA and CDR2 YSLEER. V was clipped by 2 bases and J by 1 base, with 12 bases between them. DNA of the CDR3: TGCGCCAGCAGCCAAACGGGTACGGGGTCCTACAATGAGCAGTTCTTC. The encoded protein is CASSQTGTGSYNEQFF.

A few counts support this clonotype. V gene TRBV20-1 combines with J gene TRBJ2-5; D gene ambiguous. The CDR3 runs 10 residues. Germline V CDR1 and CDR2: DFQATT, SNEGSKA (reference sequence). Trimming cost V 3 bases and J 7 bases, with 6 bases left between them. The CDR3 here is CSARTGTQYF. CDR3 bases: TGCAGTGCTAGGACTGGGACCCAGTACTTC.

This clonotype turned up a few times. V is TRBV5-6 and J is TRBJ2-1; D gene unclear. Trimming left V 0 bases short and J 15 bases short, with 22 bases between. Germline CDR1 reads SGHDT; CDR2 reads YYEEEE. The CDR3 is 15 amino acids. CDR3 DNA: TGTGCCAGCAGCTTGGGTGCAGAACTTAGACAATTGCTGTTCTTC. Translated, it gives CASSLGAELRQLLFF. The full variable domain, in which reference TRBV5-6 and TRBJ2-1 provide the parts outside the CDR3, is DAGVTQSPTHLIKTRGQQVTLRCSPKSGHDTVSWYQQALGQGPQFIFQYYEEEERQRGNFPDRFSGHQFPNYSSELNVNALLLGDSALYLCASSLGAELRQLLFFGPGTRLTVL.

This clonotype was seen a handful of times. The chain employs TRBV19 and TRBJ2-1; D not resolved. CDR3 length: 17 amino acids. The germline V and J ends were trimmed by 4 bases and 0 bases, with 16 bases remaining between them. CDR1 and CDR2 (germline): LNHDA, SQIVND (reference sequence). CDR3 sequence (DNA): TGTGCCAGTAGTAAGCCGGTCGGCCTCAGCTCCTACAATGAGCAGTTCTTC. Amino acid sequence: CASSKPVGLSSYNEQFF.

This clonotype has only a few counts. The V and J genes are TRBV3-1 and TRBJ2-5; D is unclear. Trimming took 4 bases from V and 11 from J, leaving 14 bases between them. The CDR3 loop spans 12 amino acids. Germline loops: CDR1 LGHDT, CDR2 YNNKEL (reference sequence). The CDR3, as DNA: TGTGCCAGCAGCCCCTCTGCATCCCCACAGTACTTC. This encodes CASSPSASPQYF.

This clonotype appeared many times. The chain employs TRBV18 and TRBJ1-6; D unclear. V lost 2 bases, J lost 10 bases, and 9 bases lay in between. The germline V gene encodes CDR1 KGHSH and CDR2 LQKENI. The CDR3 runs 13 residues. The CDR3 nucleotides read TGTGCCAGCTCACCAGACAAAAACTCACCCCTCCACTTT. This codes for CASSPDKNSPLHF.

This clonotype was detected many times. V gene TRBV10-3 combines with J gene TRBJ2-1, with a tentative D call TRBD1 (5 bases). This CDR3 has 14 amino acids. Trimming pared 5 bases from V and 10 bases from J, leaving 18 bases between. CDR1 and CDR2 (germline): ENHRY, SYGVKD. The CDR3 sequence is CAISPQGKEGEQFF. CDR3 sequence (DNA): TGTGCCATCAGTCCTCAGGGTAAGGAAGGCGAGCAGTTCTTC.

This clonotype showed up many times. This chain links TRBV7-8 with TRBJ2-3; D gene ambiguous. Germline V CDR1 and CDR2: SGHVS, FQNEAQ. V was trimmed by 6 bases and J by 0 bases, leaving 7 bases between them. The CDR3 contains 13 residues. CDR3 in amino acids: CASRKGSTDTQYF. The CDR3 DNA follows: TGTGCCAGCAGGAAGGGTAGCACAGATACGCAGTATTTT.

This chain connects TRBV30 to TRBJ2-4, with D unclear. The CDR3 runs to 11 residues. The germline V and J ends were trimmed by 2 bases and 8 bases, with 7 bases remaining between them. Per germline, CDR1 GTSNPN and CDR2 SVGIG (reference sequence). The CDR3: CAWSSSDIQYF. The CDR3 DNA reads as TGTGCCTGGAGTAGCTCGGACATTCAGTACTTC.

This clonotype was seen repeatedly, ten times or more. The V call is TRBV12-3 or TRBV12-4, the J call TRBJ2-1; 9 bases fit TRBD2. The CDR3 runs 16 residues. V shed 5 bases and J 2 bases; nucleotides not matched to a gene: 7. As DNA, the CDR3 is TGTGCCAGCAGTCCTATAGCGGGAGCCCCCTACAATGAGCAGTTCTTC. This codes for CASSPIAGAPYNEQFF.

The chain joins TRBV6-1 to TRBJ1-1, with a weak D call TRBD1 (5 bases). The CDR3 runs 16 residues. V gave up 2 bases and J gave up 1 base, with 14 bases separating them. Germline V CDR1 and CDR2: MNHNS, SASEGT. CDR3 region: CASSEFPGATNTEAFF. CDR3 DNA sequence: TGTGCCAGCAGTGAATTTCCTGGGGCGACGAACACTGAAGCTTTCTTT.

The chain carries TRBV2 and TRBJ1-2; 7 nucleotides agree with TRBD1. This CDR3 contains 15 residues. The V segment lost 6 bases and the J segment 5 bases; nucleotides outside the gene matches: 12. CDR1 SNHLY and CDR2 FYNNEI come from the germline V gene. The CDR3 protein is CASRPSTGPPYGYTF. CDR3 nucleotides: TGTGCCAGCAGACCCTCGACAGGGCCCCCTTATGGCTACACCTTC.

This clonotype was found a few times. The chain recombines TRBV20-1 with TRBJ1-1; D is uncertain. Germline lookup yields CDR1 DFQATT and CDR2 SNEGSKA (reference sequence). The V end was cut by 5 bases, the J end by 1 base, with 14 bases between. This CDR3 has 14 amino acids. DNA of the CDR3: TGCAGTGCTTCCTATACGGCAGGGAACACTGAAGCTTTCTTT. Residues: CSASYTAGNTEAFF.

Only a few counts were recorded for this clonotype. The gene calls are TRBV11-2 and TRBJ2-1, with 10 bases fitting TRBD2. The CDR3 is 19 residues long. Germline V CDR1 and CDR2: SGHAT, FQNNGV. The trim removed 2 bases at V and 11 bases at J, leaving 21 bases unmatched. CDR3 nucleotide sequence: TGTGCCAGCAGCTTATTCTCTAGCGGGAGTGCCCGGGCGTCATTCAAGCAGTTCTTC. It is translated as CASSLFSSGSARASFKQFF.

The CDR3 DNA reads as TGCAGTGCTAGACGAGGGGGCAATGAGCAGTTCTTC. Amino acids: CSARRGGNEQFF. The V and J genes are TRBV20-1 and TRBJ2-1, with D possibly TRBD1 on 6 matching bases. V gave up 2 bases and J gave up 6 bases, with 8 bases separating them. The CDR3 sequence is 12 residues long. CDR1 is DFQATT and CDR2 is SNEGSKA in the germline V gene (reference sequence).

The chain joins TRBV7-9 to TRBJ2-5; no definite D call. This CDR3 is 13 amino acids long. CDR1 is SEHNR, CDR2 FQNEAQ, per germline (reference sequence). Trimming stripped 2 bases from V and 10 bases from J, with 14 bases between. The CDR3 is CASSLSLLGIQYF. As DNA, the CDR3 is TGTGCCAGCAGCTTAAGTCTCCTCGGCATCCAGTACTTC. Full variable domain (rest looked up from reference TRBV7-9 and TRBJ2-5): DTGVSQNPRHKITKRGQNVTFRCDPISEHNRLYWYRQTLGQGPEFLTYFQNEAQLEKSRLLSDRFSAERPKGSFSTLEIQRTEQGDSAMYLCASSLSLLGIQYFGPGTRLLVL.

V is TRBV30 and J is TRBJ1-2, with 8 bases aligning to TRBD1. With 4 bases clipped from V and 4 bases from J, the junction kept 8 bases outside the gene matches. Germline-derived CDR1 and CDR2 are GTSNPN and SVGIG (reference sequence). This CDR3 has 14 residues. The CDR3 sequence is CAWNSGRGPYGYTF. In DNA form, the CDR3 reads TGTGCCTGGAATAGCGGCAGGGGGCCCTATGGCTACACCTTC.

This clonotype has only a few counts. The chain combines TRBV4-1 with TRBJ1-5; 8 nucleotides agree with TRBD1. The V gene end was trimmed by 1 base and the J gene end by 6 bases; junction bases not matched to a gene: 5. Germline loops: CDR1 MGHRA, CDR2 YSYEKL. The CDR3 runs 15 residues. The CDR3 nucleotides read TGCGCCAGCAGCCAAGGTGGACAGGGAGTTCAGCCCCAGCATTTT. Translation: CASSQGGQGVQPQHF.